This is a list of T cell receptor beta chains from one sample in a study of graft-versus-host responses after intestinal transplantation. Their cognate antigens are unknown. The table came from immunoSEQ multiplex PCR; TCRdb's copy has only in-frame clones and leaves some out. The sample holds about 150,000 clones, over 90% seen once. The sample here was unstimulated CD4+ T cells sorted from spleen or lymph node cells, taken before intestinal transplant. These receptors originate from a human donor who received an intestinal transplant. Each CDR3 is given with its conserved first and last residue. Each record gives: V gene, clone size, D gene, J gene, CDR3 protein, CDR3 DNA. A D gene is named only where the DNA matches it firmly. Clone size, where shown, is once, few, many, or a class for clones that have expanded.

>TRBV7-9|.|TRBD1|TRBJ2-1
CASSLYLDRAPSFF
TGTGCCAGCAGCTTATACCTGGACAGGGCGCCGTCGTTCTTC
>TRBV2|.|.|TRBJ2-5
CASSEGEETQYF
TGTGCCAGCAGTGAGGGGGAAGAGACCCAGTACTTC
>TRBV18|once|TRBD2|TRBJ2-2
CASSPQVAGVITGELFF
TGTGCCAGCTCACCACAAGTAGCGGGAGTTATCACCGGGGAGCTGTTTTTT
>TRBV7-3|.|TRBD2|TRBJ2-2
CASSAIPAGGTGELFF
TGTGCCAGCAGCGCCATACCCGCGGGAGGCACCGGGGAGCTGTTTTTT
>TRBV5-1|.|.|TRBJ1-3
CASSLGQKKGFGNTIYF
TGCGCCAGCAGCTTGGGACAGAAGAAGGGGTTTGGAAACACCATATATTTT
>TRBV7-9|.|.|TRBJ2-1
CASSLGAYNEQFF
TGTGCCAGCAGCTTGGGGGCTTACAATGAGCAGTTCTTC
>TRBV10-3|few|TRBD1|TRBJ1-1
CAITSRDRNTEAFF
TGTGCCATCACCTCACGGGACAGGAACACTGAAGCTTTCTTT
>TRBV27|.|.|TRBJ2-7
CASSLSDTRAYEQYF
TGTGCCAGCAGTTTATCAGACACTAGAGCCTACGAGCAGTACTTC
>TRBV7-2|.|TRBD2|TRBJ2-1
CASSFERDSGRAANEQFF
TGTGCCAGCAGCTTCGAGAGGGATAGCGGGAGGGCCGCGAATGAGCAGTTCTTC
>TRBV5-5|.|TRBD2|TRBJ2-1
CASSLRTRTSGIYNEQFF
TGTGCCAGCAGCTTGAGGACTCGGACTAGCGGGATCTACAATGAGCAGTTCTTC
>TRBV18|.|.|TRBJ2-5
CASSTFETQYF
TGTGCCAGCTCGACATTCGAGACCCAGTACTTC
>TRBV5-6|once|.|TRBJ2-7
CASSLEVGGEQYF
TGTGCCAGCAGCTTGGAAGTGGGGGGCGAGCAGTACTTC
>TRBV9|once|.|TRBJ1-1
CASSNTQQALNTEAFF
TGTGCCAGCAGCAATACACAACAGGCTTTGAACACTGAAGCTTTCTTT
>TRBV27|.|.|TRBJ2-1
CASSLPGTSYNEQFF
TGTGCCAGCAGTCTCCCCGGGACATCGTACAATGAGCAGTTCTTC